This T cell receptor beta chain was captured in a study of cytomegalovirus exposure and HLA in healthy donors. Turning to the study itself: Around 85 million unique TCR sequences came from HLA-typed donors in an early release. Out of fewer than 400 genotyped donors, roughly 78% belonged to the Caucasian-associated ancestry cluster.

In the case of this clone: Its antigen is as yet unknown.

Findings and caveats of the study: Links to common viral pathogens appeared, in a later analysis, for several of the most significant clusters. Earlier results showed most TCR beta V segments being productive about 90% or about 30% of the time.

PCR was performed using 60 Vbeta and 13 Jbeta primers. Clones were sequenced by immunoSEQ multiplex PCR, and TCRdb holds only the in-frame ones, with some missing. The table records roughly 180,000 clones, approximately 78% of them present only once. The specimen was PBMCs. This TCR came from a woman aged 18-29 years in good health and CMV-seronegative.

CDR3 loop: CASSIDRGQPQHF. The CDR3 DNA reads TGTGCCAGTAGTATAGACCGGGGTCAGCCCCAGCATTTT. The rearrangement uses TRBV19 and TRBJ1-5; no definite D call. The CDR3 covers 13 residues. Trimming pared 0 bases from V and 6 bases from J, leaving 6 bases between. Germline V CDR1 and CDR2: LNHDA, SQIVND (reference sequence).